The rows below give T cell receptor beta chains drawn from one sample of a study of T-cell reconstitution after alpha-beta-depleted transplantation in children. MiXCR, applied by TCRdb to the PCR reads, yields one record per CDR3 protein. This table holds 250,000 to 300,000 distinct CDR3 sequences, roughly 8.2% found once. Here the sequenced sample was peripheral blood, taken 360 days after TCRalphabeta/CD19-depleted stem cell transplant. These TCRs come from a female patient aged 2-9 years who had a stem cell transplant for Fanconi anemia, so the T cells may come from the graft donor. The CDR3 runs from the conserved cysteine through the conserved F or W. A D gene is named only where the DNA matches it firmly. Some rows have no size entry. The others give once, few or many, or a class for an expanded clone.

v_call: TRBV9
d_call: NA
clone_size: many
j_call: TRBJ2-3
cdr3_nt: TGTGCCAGCAGCGTAGTCGGAGGTGTCACAGATACGCAGTATTTT
cdr3_aa: CASSVVGGVTDTQYF

v_call: TRBV27
d_call: TRBD1
clone_size: many
j_call: TRBJ2-1
cdr3_nt: TGTGCCAGCGGGCAGACAGGGGCGAGTTGGAATGAGCAGTTCTTC
cdr3_aa: CASGQTGASWNEQFF

v_call: TRBV20-1
d_call: NA
clone_size: many
j_call: TRBJ1-1
cdr3_nt: TGCAGTGCTAGGAAGGGGGAAGAGGCGGTGAACACTGAAGCTTTCTTT
cdr3_aa: CSARKGEEAVNTEAFF

v_call: TRBV5-1
d_call: TRBD2
clone_size: NA
j_call: TRBJ2-7
cdr3_nt: TGCGCCAGCAGTTCCCTAGCGGGGCCCTACGAGCAGTACTTC
cdr3_aa: CASSSLAGPYEQYF

v_call: TRBV12-3/TRBV12-4
d_call: NA
clone_size: few
j_call: TRBJ2-6
cdr3_nt: TGTGCCAGCAGACCGTTTGGGGACACGGGGGCCAACGTCCTGACTTTC
cdr3_aa: CASRPFGDTGANVLTF

v_call: TRBV18
d_call: NA
clone_size: few
j_call: TRBJ2-7
cdr3_nt: TGTGCCAGCTCACCAAGGACAGCTACCTACGAGCAGTACTTC
cdr3_aa: CASSPRTATYEQYF

v_call: TRBV6-2/TRBV6-3
d_call: NA
clone_size: NA
j_call: TRBJ2-1
cdr3_nt: TGTGCCAGCAGTCCCCAGGGGTATGGGCGTACGAGCGGGGACAATGAGCAGTTCTTC
cdr3_aa: CASSPQGYGRTSGDNEQFF

v_call: TRBV28
d_call: NA
clone_size: few
j_call: TRBJ2-5
cdr3_nt: TGTGCCAGCAGTTTATCCCACGGTACGGAGACCCAGTACTTC
cdr3_aa: CASSLSHGTETQYF

v_call: TRBV6-5
d_call: NA
clone_size: many
j_call: TRBJ2-7
cdr3_nt: TGTGCCAGCAGTTACTCCGCAGGGGTAACCTACGAGCAGTACTTC
cdr3_aa: CASSYSAGVTYEQYF

v_call: TRBV7-6
d_call: TRBD2
clone_size: NA
j_call: TRBJ2-3
cdr3_nt: TGTGCCAGCAGCTTAGAAGGTGGGCTAGCGGGGGACACAGATACGCAGTATTTT
cdr3_aa: CASSLEGGLAGDTDTQYF

v_call: TRBV28
d_call: TRBD1
clone_size: few
j_call: TRBJ1-4
cdr3_nt: TGTGCCAGCAGTAAAAATGGACAGGCAACTAATGAAAAACTGTTTTTT
cdr3_aa: CASSKNGQATNEKLFF

v_call: TRBV4-1
d_call: NA
clone_size: NA
j_call: TRBJ1-5
cdr3_nt: TGCGCCAGCAGCCAAGGGTGGGGAGGGGAAAGCAATCAGCCCCAGCATTTT
cdr3_aa: CASSQGWGGESNQPQHF

v_call: TRBV29-1
d_call: TRBD1
clone_size: few
j_call: TRBJ1-2
cdr3_nt: TGCAGCGTCCCGGACAGGGGCGGGGGCTACACCTTC
cdr3_aa: CSVPDRGGGYTF

v_call: TRBV28
d_call: NA
clone_size: many
j_call: TRBJ2-7
cdr3_nt: TGTGCCAGCAGTTTAAGTCAGGGAAGGTACGAGCAGTACTTC
cdr3_aa: CASSLSQGRYEQYF

v_call: TRBV2
d_call: NA
clone_size: few
j_call: TRBJ2-3
cdr3_nt: TGTGCCAGCAGTCTTCTCGTCACGGGGGATACGCAGTATTTT
cdr3_aa: CASSLLVTGDTQYF

v_call: TRBV6-2/TRBV6-3
d_call: NA
clone_size: many
j_call: TRBJ2-3
cdr3_nt: TGTGCCAGCAGCTTACAGACATATACGCAGTATTTT
cdr3_aa: CASSLQTYTQYF

v_call: TRBV5-1
d_call: TRBD1
clone_size: many
j_call: TRBJ1-6
cdr3_nt: TGCGCCAGCAGCTTGACAGGGGGCCTTAATTCACCCCTCCACTTT
cdr3_aa: CASSLTGGLNSPLHF

v_call: TRBV21-1
d_call: NA
clone_size: many
j_call: TRBJ1-5
cdr3_nt: TGTGCCAGCAGTTACGGAGGAAAAGATCAGCCCCAGCATTTT
cdr3_aa: CASSYGGKDQPQHF

v_call: TRBV20-1
d_call: NA
clone_size: NA
j_call: TRBJ2-7
cdr3_nt: TGCAGTGCTAGAGATTTGACAGGCCCCTACGAGCAGTACTTC
cdr3_aa: CSARDLTGPYEQYF

v_call: TRBV27
d_call: NA
clone_size: many
j_call: TRBJ2-1
cdr3_nt: TGTGCCAGCGGCCGGGACCGGGGTCACAATGAGCAGTTCTTC
cdr3_aa: CASGRDRGHNEQFF

v_call: TRBV12-5
d_call: NA
clone_size: many
j_call: TRBJ1-4
cdr3_nt: TGTGCCACCTTACCCGGGCGCAGGGAACTGTTTTTT
cdr3_aa: CATLPGRRELFF

v_call: TRBV20-1
d_call: NA
clone_size: few
j_call: TRBJ2-7
cdr3_nt: TGCAGTGCTAGAGAACCCACGACAGGTCTCTACGAGCAGTACTTC
cdr3_aa: CSAREPTTGLYEQYF

v_call: TRBV29-1
d_call: NA
clone_size: many
j_call: TRBJ1-1
cdr3_nt: TGCAGCGTTGAATGGGGAGCAGGATCCCCTTCGACGGAAGCTTTCTTT
cdr3_aa: CSVEWGAGSPSTEAFF

v_call: TRBV15
d_call: NA
clone_size: many
j_call: TRBJ2-2
cdr3_nt: TGTGCCACCAGCAGAGTCTTTACCCTTACAGGCGGGGAGCTGTTTTTT
cdr3_aa: CATSRVFTLTGGELFF

v_call: TRBV5-1
d_call: TRBD2
clone_size: few
j_call: TRBJ2-1
cdr3_nt: TGCGCCAGCAGCTTTATTACGGGAGGGCCCGTCAACGACAATGAGCAGTTCTTC
cdr3_aa: CASSFITGGPVNDNEQFF

v_call: TRBV7-3
d_call: NA
clone_size: many
j_call: TRBJ2-7
cdr3_nt: TGTGCCAGCAGCTTAAACGGCGGAGTAGGATACGAGCAGTACTTC
cdr3_aa: CASSLNGGVGYEQYF

v_call: TRBV14
d_call: TRBD2
clone_size: NA
j_call: TRBJ2-2
cdr3_nt: TGTGCCAGCAGCCAAAGGGTACATCCGGGACTAGCGACCGGGGAGCTGTTTTTT
cdr3_aa: CASSQRVHPGLATGELFF

v_call: TRBV12-3/TRBV12-4
d_call: NA
clone_size: many
j_call: TRBJ1-1
cdr3_nt: TGTGCCAGCAGTTTAGATGGGGGGCTGGACACTGAAGCTTTCTTT
cdr3_aa: CASSLDGGLDTEAFF

v_call: TRBV6-2/TRBV6-3
d_call: NA
clone_size: few
j_call: TRBJ2-7
cdr3_nt: TGTGCCAGCGCCCTGTGGGGGAGCTCCTACGAGCAGTACTTC
cdr3_aa: CASALWGSSYEQYF

v_call: TRBV28
d_call: NA
clone_size: few
j_call: TRBJ1-2
cdr3_nt: TGTGCCAGCAGTCCCCTCCGCGGGGGCGCGCAGGGCTACACCTTC
cdr3_aa: CASSPLRGGAQGYTF

v_call: TRBV29-1
d_call: NA
clone_size: many
j_call: TRBJ1-2
cdr3_nt: TGCAGCGGCTCCGGGACACCATATGGCTACACCTTC
cdr3_aa: CSGSGTPYGYTF

v_call: TRBV4-3
d_call: NA
clone_size: NA
j_call: TRBJ1-2
cdr3_nt: TGCGCCAGCAGCCTTTCACGGGGGGTAAAAGGCGATGGCTACACCTTC
cdr3_aa: CASSLSRGVKGDGYTF

v_call: TRBV3-1
d_call: TRBD1
clone_size: few
j_call: TRBJ2-5
cdr3_nt: TGTGCCTCCACCCAGGACGACAGGGACCAAGAGACCCAGTACTTC
cdr3_aa: CASTQDDRDQETQYF

v_call: TRBV20-1
d_call: NA
clone_size: few
j_call: TRBJ1-2
cdr3_nt: TGCAGTGCTAGAACATCGGGACGAAACTATGGCTACACCTTC
cdr3_aa: CSARTSGRNYGYTF

v_call: TRBV14
d_call: TRBD2
clone_size: few
j_call: TRBJ2-3
cdr3_nt: TGTGCCAGCAGCCAAGATTTAGCGGGGGACACAGATACGCAGTATTTT
cdr3_aa: CASSQDLAGDTDTQYF

v_call: TRBV12-3/TRBV12-4
d_call: TRBD1
clone_size: many
j_call: TRBJ2-1
cdr3_nt: TGTGCCAGCAGTCCCGGGACAGGGGACTACAATGAGCAGTTCTTC
cdr3_aa: CASSPGTGDYNEQFF

v_call: TRBV29-1
d_call: TRBD1
clone_size: NA
j_call: TRBJ2-7
cdr3_nt: TGCAGCGTTTCAAGACAGGGTCACGAGCAGTACTTC
cdr3_aa: CSVSRQGHEQYF

v_call: TRBV20-1
d_call: NA
clone_size: many
j_call: TRBJ1-1
cdr3_nt: TGCAGTGCTCGAAAACTAGAAGGGACTGAAGCTTTCTTT
cdr3_aa: CSARKLEGTEAFF